The 19 T cell receptor beta chains given below trace back to one sample, sequenced in a study of cytomegalovirus exposure and HLA in healthy donors. The PCR made use of 60 Vbeta and 13 Jbeta primers. TCRdb's table, derived via immunoSEQ multiplex PCR, lists solely in-frame clones and lacks some. The sample holds over 150,000 clones, less than 85% seen once. Sequences were obtained from PBMCs. These receptors were taken from a girl aged 5-17 years in good health and CMV-seropositive.

V is TRBV11-2 and J is TRBJ2-7, with 7 bases that match TRBD1. CDR1 SGHAT and CDR2 FQNNGV come from the germline V gene. The CDR3 loop spans 16 amino acids. Losses at the gene ends were 0 bases for V and 2 bases for J; bases not matched to a gene: 7. In DNA form, the CDR3 reads TGTGCCAGCAGCTTAGATGGGGCAGGGGGACCCTACGAGCAGTACTTC. It yields the protein CASSLDGAGGPYEQYF.

Details on this clone: This specimen includes other DNA sequences encoding the same CDR3. The genes are TRBV2 and TRBJ1-2; 8 bases fit TRBD1. Germline V gene sequence: CDR1 SNHLY, CDR2 FYNNEI. J was trimmed by 2 bases and V by 2 bases; bases with no gene match: 1. The CDR3 is 14 amino acids. The CDR3 reads CASSEQGANYGYTF. The CDR3 region has the DNA TGTGCCAGCAGTGAACAGGGGGCGAACTATGGCTACACCTTC.

This rearrangement joins TRBV30 to TRBJ1-2; the match to TRBD1 covers 7 bases. Germline CDR1 GTSNPN, CDR2 SVGIG (reference sequence). The CDR3 spans 14 residues. After removal of 3 bases from V and 7 bases from J, the junction contained 11 bases not matched to a gene. CDR3 DNA: TGTGCCTGGAGCGCCACAGGGGTTCTATCTGGCTACACCTTC. Residues: CAWSATGVLSGYTF.

This chain connects TRBV25-1 to TRBJ1-4; a possible D gene is TRBD1 (6 bases). Per germline, CDR1 MGHDK and CDR2 SYGVNS. The CDR3 consists of 16 residues. V lost 3 bases to trimming and J lost 10 bases, with 21 bases between them. The CDR3 protein is CASSESHADRSRKLFF. CDR3 coding DNA: TGTGCCAGCAGTGAGTCTCACGCCGACAGGTCGCGAAAACTGTTTTTT.

The genes are TRBV21-1 and TRBJ1-2; the table names TRBD1, a call not compared with the DNA. TRBV21-1 is given as a pseudogene. The CDR3 is 14 amino acids. CDR3: CASSKDRSSYGYTF. CDR3 in DNA: TGTGCCAGCAGCAAGGACAGGAGCTCCTATGGCTACACCTTC.

The rearrangement joins TRBV11-3 to TRBJ2-6; tentative D call: TRBD1 (5 bases). This CDR3 spans 18 amino acids. The germline V gene has CDR1 SGHNT and CDR2 YENEEA. Trimming stripped 5 bases from V and 0 bases from J, with 17 bases between. CDR3 DNA: TGTGCCAGCAGCGCCTGGACGGGCGACAGCTCTGGGGCCAACGTCCTGACTTTC. This gives the protein CASSAWTGDSSGANVLTF.

The CDR3 DNA is TGTGCCAGTACCCGAGGACGGGAAAACTATGGCTACACCTTC. Translated: CASTRGRENYGYTF. The chain employs TRBV19 and TRBJ1-2, with D unresolved. There are 14 residues in the CDR3. Trimming removed 7 bases at V and 2 bases at J, with 14 bases between. Germline lookup yields CDR1 LNHDA and CDR2 SQIVND (reference sequence).

The V call is TRBV11-2, the J call TRBJ1-5; D remains ambiguous. The germline gives CDR1 SGHAT, CDR2 FQNNGV. The CDR3 spans 17 residues. Trimming cost V 5 bases and J 0 bases, with 17 bases left between them. DNA of the CDR3: TGTGCCAGCAGCCCCGGCTGGGCCTCCTATAGCAATCAGCCCCAGCATTTT. Protein product: CASSPGWASYSNQPQHF.

This chain links TRBV7-2 with TRBJ2-5; 8 nucleotides agree with TRBD2. TRBJ2-7 explains the end of the DNA better; the J call may be wrong. This CDR3 has 17 residues. Germline V gene sequence: CDR1 SGHTA, CDR2 FQGNSA. The DNA of the CDR3 is TGTGCCAGCAGCTTAGCCTCTGTCGGGGGGGGCCTCGACGAGCAGTACTTC. This gives the protein CASSLASVGGGLDEQYF.

The rearrangement links TRBV2 to TRBJ1-3; the match to TRBD1 covers 10 bases. V dropped 7 bases and J dropped 3; count of bases not matched to a gene: 6. Germline CDR1 SNHLY, CDR2 FYNNEI. This CDR3 has 15 amino acids. CDR3 coding DNA: TGTGCCAGCACCTTGGACAGGGGGGATGGAAACACCATATATTTT. Protein sequence: CASTLDRGDGNTIYF. The full variable domain, in which reference TRBV2 and TRBJ1-3 provide the parts outside the CDR3, is EPEVTQTPSHQVTQMGQEVILRCVPISNHLYFYWYRQILGQKVEFLVSFYNNEISEKSEIFDDQFSVERPDGSNFTLKIRSTKLEDSAMYFCASTLDRGDGNTIYFGEGSWLTVV.

The J gene is TRBJ1-2, the V gene TRBV18; 10 positions agree with TRBD1. The J segment lost 5 bases and the V segment lost 5 bases, leaving 8 bases of the junction unmatched. This CDR3 is built from 15 residues. Germline assignment: CDR1 KGHSH and CDR2 LQKENI. CDR3 bases: TGTGCCAGCTCAAGACAGGGGGCGGTTGGATATGGCTACACCTTC. The encoded protein is CASSRQGAVGYGYTF.

The CDR3 DNA sequence: TGTGCCAGCATAAGAACAGGGGCTTCCTACGAGCAGTACTTC. The encoded protein is CASIRTGASYEQYF. The J gene is TRBJ2-7, the V gene TRBV6-1; 7 bases fit TRBD1. Germline CDR1 and CDR2: MNHNS and SASEGT. The CDR3 extends over 14 amino acids. J was trimmed by 1 base and V by 7 bases; bases with no gene match: 7.

This sequence joins TRBV25-1 and TRBJ2-7; 7 positions agree with TRBD2. The CDR3 loop spans 15 amino acids. V dropped 5 bases and J dropped 0; count of bases not matched to a gene: 7. Germline V lookup: CDR1 MGHDK, CDR2 SYGVNS. In DNA form, the CDR3 reads TGTGCCAGCAGTACCTCTAGCGGCCGCTCCTACGAGCAGTACTTC. Encoded protein: CASSTSSGRSYEQYF.

The chain recombines TRBV13 with TRBJ2-7, with 12 bases aligning to TRBD1. Trimming removed 5 bases from V and 7 bases from J; junction bases left unmatched: 12. Per germline, CDR1 PRHDT and CDR2 FYEKMQ (reference sequence). The CDR3 is 16 amino acids. The CDR3 DNA reads as TGTGCCAGCAGCCCACCTCCGGGACAGGGGGCCCCAGAGCAGTACTTC. It encodes CASSPPPGQGAPEQYF.

This clone was recorded a few times. The gene calls are TRBV19 and TRBJ2-7, with D possibly TRBD2 on 5 matching bases. V lost 5 bases, J lost 2 bases, and 13 bases lay in between. Germline-derived CDR1 and CDR2 are LNHDA and SQIVND (reference sequence). The CDR3 is 14 amino acids. The CDR3 region has the DNA TGTGCCAGTAGTCAAAGACGGACTGCCTACGAGCAGTACTTC. Translation: CASSQRRTAYEQYF.

V is TRBV6-1 and J is TRBJ2-1, with a possible D match to TRBD1 (7 bases). There are 14 residues in the CDR3. In germline, CDR1 is MNHNS, CDR2 SASEGT. The V end lost 6 bases, the J end lost 5 bases, and 14 bases lay between the germline ends. The CDR3 coding sequence is TGTGCCAGCAGCCCCCCAGGGGGGAACAATGAGCAGTTCTTC. Translated: CASSPPGGNNEQFF.

The rearrangement links TRBV11-2 to TRBJ2-7; 8 nucleotides line up with TRBD2. This CDR3 region has 19 residues. Germline V CDR1 and CDR2: SGHAT, FQNNGV. The V segment lost 4 bases and the J segment 3 bases; nucleotides outside the gene matches: 20. The DNA for the CDR3 is TGTGCCAGCAGCTGGGAGCTGCAGCGGGGGAGCCCTAACTTCTACGAGCAGTACTTC. It codes for CASSWELQRGSPNFYEQYF.

This chain connects TRBV2 to TRBJ2-7; the D gene is possibly TRBD1 (6 bases). Germline V gene data show CDR1 as SNHLY and CDR2 as FYNNEI. With 4 bases removed from V and 3 bases from J, the gap between germline ends came to 16 bases. This CDR3 has 15 amino acids. DNA for the CDR3: TGTGCCAGCAGTGGAAATACAGGGTTTATCTACGAGCAGTACTTC. Encoded protein: CASSGNTGFIYEQYF.

The chain employs TRBV9 and TRBJ2-2; weak D call: TRBD1 (7 bases). The CDR3 extends over 16 amino acids. Trimming removed 0 bases at V and 4 bases at J, with 13 bases between. Germline V lookup: CDR1 SGDLS, CDR2 YYNGEE. Here the CDR3 reads CASSVGQGGGTGELFF. The CDR3 region has the DNA TGTGCCAGCAGCGTAGGGCAGGGGGGAGGCACCGGGGAGCTGTTTTTT.